A single sample is the source of the 16 T cell receptor beta chains below, sequenced in a study of blood T cell repertoires in COVID-19 (TCRdb year 2020). The library was produced with the immunoSEQ multiplex PCR assay. TCRdb took over this immuneACCESS table, retaining in-frame rearrangements with V and J assigned. Such tables are incomplete; in checked studies, under half of the missing clones stem from an unresolved V gene, and the remainder is unexplained. Present in this sample are fewer than 35,000 clones, 90% to 95% of which were seen just once. The ten top clones hold roughly 12% of the sample. Sequencing was done on a sample of peripheral blood. The receptors derive from a human donor in a cohort sampled during active COVID-19.

The chain is built from TRBV28 and TRBJ2-7; weak D call: TRBD2 (6 bases). V lost 5 bases, J lost 7 bases, and 18 bases lay in between. The CDR3 loop spans 14 amino acids. Germline V gives CDR1 MDHEN, CDR2 SYDVKM. The CDR3 protein is CASSPPGGGMEQYF. CDR3 in DNA: TGTGCCAGCAGTCCCCCCGGGGGTGGGATGGAGCAGTACTTC.

This chain connects TRBV10-2 to TRBJ1-4; possibly TRBD1 for D (5 bases). Germline V lookup: CDR1 WSHSY, CDR2 SAAADI. The ends were cut back, 4 bases at V and 4 bases at J, with 10 bases in the middle. The CDR3 runs to 14 residues. The CDR3 reads CASSVGGDNEKLFF. The CDR3 nucleotides are TGCGCCAGCAGTGTCGGGGGGGATAATGAAAAACTGTTTTTT.

The chain's CDR3 is CASDLGGTNIQYF. CDR3 in DNA: TGTGCCAGCGACCTTGGAGGAACAAACATTCAGTACTTC. This chain uses TRBV6-5 with TRBJ2-4, with TRBD2 as a possible D gene (5 bases). The V end was cut by 8 bases, the J end by 6 bases, with 14 bases between. The germline V gene has CDR1 MNHEY and CDR2 SVGAGI. This CDR3 is 13 amino acids long.

V and J are TRBV24-1 and TRBJ2-1, with D tentatively TRBD2 (5 bases). The ends were cut back, 3 bases at V and 10 bases at J, with 21 bases in the middle. The germline gives CDR1 KGHDR, CDR2 SFDVKD. The CDR3 is 16 residues long. The CDR3 sequence is CATSDRTRAKGNEQFF. The CDR3 DNA is TGTGCCACCAGTGATCGTACTAGGGCCAAGGGCAACGAGCAGTTCTTC.

The chain has TRBV14 and TRBJ1-1; D remains ambiguous. This CDR3 has 16 residues. Trimming removed 0 bases from V and 0 bases from J, with 11 bases in between. Germline lookup yields CDR1 SGHDN and CDR2 FVKESK. The CDR3 DNA follows: TGTGCCAGCAGCCAAGATTTTGGAGGATTGAACACTGAAGCTTTCTTT. As protein: CASSQDFGGLNTEAFF. Together with reference TRBV14 and TRBJ1-1, the CDR3 gives the full variable domain: EAGVTQFPSHSVIEKGQTVTLRCDPISGHDNLYWYRRVMGKEIKFLLHFVKESKQDESGMPNNRFLAERTGGTYSTLKVQPAELEDSGVYFCASSQDFGGLNTEAFFGQGTRLTVV.

This clone was detected once. The rearrangement uses TRBV5-6 and TRBJ2-7; 10 bases align to TRBD2. In germline, CDR1 is SGHDT, CDR2 YYEEEE. CDR3 length: 17 amino acids. Germline trimming cut 0 bases from V and 2 bases from J; bases unmatched to any gene: 8. The CDR3 loop is CASSLAPSGSLAYEQYF. The DNA of the CDR3 is TGTGCCAGCAGCTTGGCCCCTAGCGGGAGCCTCGCCTACGAGCAGTACTTC. Combining the CDR3 with reference TRBV5-6 and TRBJ2-7 gives the whole variable domain DAGVTQSPTHLIKTRGQQVTLRCSPKSGHDTVSWYQQALGQGPQFIFQYYEEEERQRGNFPDRFSGHQFPNYSSELNVNALLLGDSALYLCASSLAPSGSLAYEQYFGPGTRLTVT.

This clone was observed a handful of times. The chain recombines TRBV5-1 with TRBJ1-1; D uncertain. V dropped 0 bases and J dropped 4 bases, with 7 bases sitting between them. This CDR3 is built from 13 residues. Germline V gene data show CDR1 as SGHRS and CDR2 as YFSETQ. The CDR3 DNA reads TGCGCCAGCAGCTTGGCTGGGAGCACTGAAGCTTTCTTT. The encoded protein is CASSLAGSTEAFF.

The V call is TRBV7-9, the J call TRBJ2-5; 7 bases map to TRBD2. The V gene end was trimmed by 1 base and the J gene end by 2 bases; junction bases not matched to a gene: 7. Germline CDR1 is SEHNR and CDR2 is FQNEAQ (reference sequence). The CDR3 runs 16 residues. The CDR3 sequence: CASSLGAGPTQETQYF. In nucleotides, the CDR3 is TGTGCCAGCAGCTTAGGAGCGGGACCAACGCAAGAGACCCAGTACTTC.

This clone was recorded only once. This chain joins TRBV6-5 and TRBJ1-1; no firm D call. V was clipped by 0 bases and J by 1 base, with 6 bases between them. CDR3 length: 14 residues. Looked up from germline, CDR1 is MNHEY and CDR2 is SVGAGI. The CDR3 region is CASSYSAQNTEAFF. The CDR3 nucleotides are TGTGCCAGCAGTTACTCAGCCCAGAACACTGAAGCTTTCTTT.

The V gene is TRBV3-1 (or the pseudogene TRBV3-2), the J gene TRBJ2-7; D is uncertain. Per the germline V gene, CDR1 is LGHDT and CDR2 is YNNKEL (reference sequence). V was pared by 3 bases and J by 5 bases, with 14 bases between. The CDR3 contains 14 residues. The CDR3 DNA is TGTGCCAGCAGCCAGGAATACGTGCGGCACGAGCAGTACTTC. Protein: CASSQEYVRHEQYF.

The chain has TRBV7-2 and TRBJ1-2, with D maybe TRBD1 (6 bases). The CDR3 is 15 amino acids. Germline CDR1 reads SGHTA; CDR2 reads FQGNSA. Trimming removed 9 bases from V and 6 bases from J, with 23 bases in between. Here the CDR3 reads CARRAGANGVNGYTF. The CDR3 region has the DNA TGTGCCAGAAGGGCAGGGGCGAACGGGGTTAATGGCTACACCTTC.

The chain has TRBV6-5 and TRBJ2-3; D gene unclear. The V gene lost 4 bases and the J gene lost 0 bases, with 11 bases spanning the gap. CDR3 length equals 15 residues. The germline gives CDR1 MNHEY, CDR2 SVGAGI. CDR3 nucleotides: TGTGCCAGCAGTTTCCTCGAGGCTAGCACAGATACGCAGTATTTT. Its protein product is CASSFLEASTDTQYF.

This clone appeared once. This chain connects TRBV15 to TRBJ2-1; 8 bases line up with TRBD2. CDR3 size: 16 residues. The trim removed 1 base at V and 5 bases at J, leaving 7 bases unmatched. Germline V lookup: CDR1 LNHNV, CDR2 YYDKDF (reference sequence). The CDR3 loop is CATSRGLTAGDNEQFF. CDR3 sequence (DNA): TGTGCCACCAGCAGAGGGCTGACAGCGGGAGACAATGAGCAGTTCTTC.

The chain is built from TRBV5-1 and TRBJ2-5; 16 nucleotides match TRBD2. The germline V gene encodes CDR1 SGHRS and CDR2 YFSETQ. The CDR3 totals 15 residues. J was trimmed by 5 bases and V by 5 bases; bases with no gene match: 3. As DNA, the CDR3 is TGCGCCAGCAGGGGACTAGCGGGAGGGAGTGAGACCCAGTACTTC. Translation: CASRGLAGGSETQYF.

This clone was seen once. The V call is TRBV3-1 (or the pseudogene TRBV3-2), the J call TRBJ2-3; unclear D gene. CDR1 is LGHDT, CDR2 YNNKEL, per germline (reference sequence). CDR3 length: 14 residues. The V and J ends lost 2 bases and 0 bases respectively, with 6 bases between them. The CDR3 DNA sequence: TGTGCCAGCAGCCAACCAGGAAGCACAGATACGCAGTATTTT. Translation gives CASSQPGSTDTQYF.

The V gene is TRBV7-8, the J gene TRBJ1-4; D possibly corresponds to TRBD1 (5 bases). CDR1 is SGHVS, CDR2 FQNEAQ, per germline. The CDR3 runs 15 residues. V lost 5 bases and J lost 3, with 13 bases in between. Here the CDR3 reads CASSPTGGANEKLFF. The CDR3 DNA follows: TGTGCCAGCAGCCCCACAGGCGGAGCTAATGAAAAACTGTTTTTT.